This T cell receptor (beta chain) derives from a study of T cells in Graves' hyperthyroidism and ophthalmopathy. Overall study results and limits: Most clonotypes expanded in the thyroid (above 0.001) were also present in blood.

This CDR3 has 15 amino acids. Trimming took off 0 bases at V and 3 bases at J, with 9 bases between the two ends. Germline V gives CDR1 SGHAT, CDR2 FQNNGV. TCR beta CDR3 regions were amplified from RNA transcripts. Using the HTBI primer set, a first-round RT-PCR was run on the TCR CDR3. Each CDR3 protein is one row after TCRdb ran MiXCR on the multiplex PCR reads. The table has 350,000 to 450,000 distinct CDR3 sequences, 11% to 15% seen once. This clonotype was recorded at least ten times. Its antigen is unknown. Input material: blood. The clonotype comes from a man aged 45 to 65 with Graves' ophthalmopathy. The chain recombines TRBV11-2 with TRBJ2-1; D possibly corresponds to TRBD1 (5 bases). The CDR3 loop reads CASSLDGASYNEQFF. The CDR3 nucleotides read TGTGCCAGCAGCTTAGATGGGGCTAGCTACAATGAGCAGTTCTTC. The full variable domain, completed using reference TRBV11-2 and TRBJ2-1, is EAGVAQSPRYKIIEKRQSVAFWCNPISGHATLYWYQQILGQGPKLLIQFQNNGVVDDSQLPKDRFSAERLKGVDSTLKIQPAKLEDSAVYLCASSLDGASYNEQFFGPGTRLTVL.